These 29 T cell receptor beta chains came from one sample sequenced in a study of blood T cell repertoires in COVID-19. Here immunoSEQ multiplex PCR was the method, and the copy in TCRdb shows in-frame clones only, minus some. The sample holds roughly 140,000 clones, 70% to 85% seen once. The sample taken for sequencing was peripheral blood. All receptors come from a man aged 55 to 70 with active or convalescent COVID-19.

CDR3 residues: CASSLAVAGVEETQYF. The CDR3 DNA sequence: TGCGCCAGCAGCTTGGCTGTAGCGGGGGTCGAAGAGACCCAGTACTTC. The chain recombines TRBV5-1 with TRBJ2-5; 9 positions agree with TRBD2. The CDR3 is made up of 16 amino acids. Looked up from germline, CDR1 is SGHRS and CDR2 is YFSETQ. J gave up 3 bases and V 0 bases, and 6 bases lay outside the gene matches. The full variable domain, in which reference TRBV5-1 and TRBJ2-5 provide the parts outside the CDR3, is KAGVTQTPRYLIKTRGQQVTLSCSPISGHRSVSWYQQTPGQGLQFLFEYFSETQRNKGNFPGRFSGRQFSNSRSEMNVSTLELGDSALYLCASSLAVAGVEETQYFGPGTRLLVL.

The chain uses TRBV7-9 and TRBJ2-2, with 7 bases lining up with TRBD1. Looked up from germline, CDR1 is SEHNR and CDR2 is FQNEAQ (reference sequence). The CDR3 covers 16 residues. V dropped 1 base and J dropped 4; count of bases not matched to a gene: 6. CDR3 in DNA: TGTGCCAGCAGCTTAGGGAACTCAGGGGGCACCGGGGAGCTGTTTTTT. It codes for CASSLGNSGGTGELFF.

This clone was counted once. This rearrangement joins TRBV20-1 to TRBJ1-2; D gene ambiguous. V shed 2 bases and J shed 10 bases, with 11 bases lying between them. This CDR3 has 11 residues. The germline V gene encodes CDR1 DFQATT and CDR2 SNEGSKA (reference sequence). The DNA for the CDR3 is TGCAGTGCTAGACTTAGCTACTCCTACACCTTC. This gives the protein CSARLSYSYTF.

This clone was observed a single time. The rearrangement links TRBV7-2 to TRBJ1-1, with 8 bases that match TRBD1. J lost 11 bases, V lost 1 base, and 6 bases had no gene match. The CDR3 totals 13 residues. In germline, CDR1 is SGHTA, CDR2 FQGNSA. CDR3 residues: CASSLEQGAQAFF. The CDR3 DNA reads TGTGCCAGCAGCTTAGAGCAGGGGGCACAGGCTTTCTTT.

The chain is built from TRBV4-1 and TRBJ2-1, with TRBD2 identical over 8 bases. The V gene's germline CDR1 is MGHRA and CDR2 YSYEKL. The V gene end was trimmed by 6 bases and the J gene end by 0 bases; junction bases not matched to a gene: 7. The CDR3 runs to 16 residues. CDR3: CASSPTSGSSYNEQFF. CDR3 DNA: TGCGCCAGCAGTCCAACCAGCGGGAGCTCCTACAATGAGCAGTTCTTC.

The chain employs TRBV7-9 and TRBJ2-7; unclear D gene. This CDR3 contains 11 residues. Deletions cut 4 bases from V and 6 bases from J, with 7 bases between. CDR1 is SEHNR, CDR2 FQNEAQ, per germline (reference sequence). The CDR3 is CASSWSGEQYF. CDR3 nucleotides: TGTGCCAGCAGCTGGTCCGGCGAGCAGTACTTC.

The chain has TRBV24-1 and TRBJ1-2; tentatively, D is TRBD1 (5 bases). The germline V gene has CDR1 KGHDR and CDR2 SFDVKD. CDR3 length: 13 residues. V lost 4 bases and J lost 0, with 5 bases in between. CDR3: CATSETANYGYTF. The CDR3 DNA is TGTGCCACCAGTGAGACAGCTAACTATGGCTACACCTTC.

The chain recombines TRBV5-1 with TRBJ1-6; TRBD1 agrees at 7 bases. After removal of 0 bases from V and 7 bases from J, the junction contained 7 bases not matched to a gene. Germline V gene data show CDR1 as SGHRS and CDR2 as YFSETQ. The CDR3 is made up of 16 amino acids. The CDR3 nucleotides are TGCGCCAGCAGCTTGGGAGTTGGGACAGAGAATTCACCCCTCCACTTT. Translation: CASSLGVGTENSPLHF.

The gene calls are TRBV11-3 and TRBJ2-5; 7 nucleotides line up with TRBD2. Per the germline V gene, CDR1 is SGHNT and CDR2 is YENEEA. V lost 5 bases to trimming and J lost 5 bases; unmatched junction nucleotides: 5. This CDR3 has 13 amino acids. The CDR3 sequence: CASSATAGETQYF. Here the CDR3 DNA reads TGTGCCAGCAGCGCCACAGCGGGGGAGACCCAGTACTTC.

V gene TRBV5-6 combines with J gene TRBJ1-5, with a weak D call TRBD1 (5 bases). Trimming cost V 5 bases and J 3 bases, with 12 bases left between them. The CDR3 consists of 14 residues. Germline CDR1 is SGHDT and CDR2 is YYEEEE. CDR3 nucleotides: TGTGCCAGCAGTGTTGGGGCACTCAATCAGCCCCAGCATTTT. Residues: CASSVGALNQPQHF.

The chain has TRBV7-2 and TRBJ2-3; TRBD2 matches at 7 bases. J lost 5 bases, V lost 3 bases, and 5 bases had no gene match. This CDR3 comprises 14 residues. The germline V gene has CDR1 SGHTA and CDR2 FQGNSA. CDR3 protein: CASSFNGGLDTQYF. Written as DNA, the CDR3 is TGTGCCAGCAGCTTCAACGGGGGGTTAGATACGCAGTATTTT.

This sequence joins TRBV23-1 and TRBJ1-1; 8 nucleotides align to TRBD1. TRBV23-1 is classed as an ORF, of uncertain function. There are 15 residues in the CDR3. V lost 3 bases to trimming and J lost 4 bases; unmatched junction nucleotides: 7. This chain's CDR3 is CASSQSQGARTEAFF. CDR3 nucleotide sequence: TGCGCCAGCAGTCAGTCCCAGGGGGCCCGCACTGAAGCTTTCTTT.

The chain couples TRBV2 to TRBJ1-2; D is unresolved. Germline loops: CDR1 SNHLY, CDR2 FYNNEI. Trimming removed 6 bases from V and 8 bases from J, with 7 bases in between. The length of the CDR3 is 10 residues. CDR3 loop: CASRLLGYTF. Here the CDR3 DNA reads TGTGCCAGCAGACTCCTCGGCTACACCTTC.

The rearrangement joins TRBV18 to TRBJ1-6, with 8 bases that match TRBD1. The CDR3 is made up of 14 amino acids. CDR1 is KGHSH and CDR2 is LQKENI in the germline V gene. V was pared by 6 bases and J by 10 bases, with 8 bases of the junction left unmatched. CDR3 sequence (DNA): TGTGCCAGCTCGCCAGGACAGGGCGGCTCACCCCTCCACTTT. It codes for CASSPGQGGSPLHF.

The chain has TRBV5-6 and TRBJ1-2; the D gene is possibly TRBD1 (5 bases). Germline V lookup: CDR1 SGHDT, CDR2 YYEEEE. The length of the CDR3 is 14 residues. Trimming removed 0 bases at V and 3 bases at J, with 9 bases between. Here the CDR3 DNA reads TGTGCCAGCAGCTTGGAAGGACACCACTATGGCTACACCTTC. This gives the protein CASSLEGHHYGYTF.

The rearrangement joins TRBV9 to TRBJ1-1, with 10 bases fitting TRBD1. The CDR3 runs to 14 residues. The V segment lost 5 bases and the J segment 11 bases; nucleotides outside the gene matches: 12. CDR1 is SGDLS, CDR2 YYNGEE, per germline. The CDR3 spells CASSRGQGTEGAFF. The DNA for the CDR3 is TGTGCCAGCAGTCGGGGACAGGGGACAGAGGGGGCTTTCTTT. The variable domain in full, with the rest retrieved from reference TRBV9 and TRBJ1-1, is DSGVTQTPKHLITATGQRVTLRCSPRSGDLSVYWYQQSLDQGLQFLIQYYNGEERAKGNILERFSAQQFPDLHSELNLSSLELGDSALYFCASSRGQGTEGAFFGQGTRLTVV.

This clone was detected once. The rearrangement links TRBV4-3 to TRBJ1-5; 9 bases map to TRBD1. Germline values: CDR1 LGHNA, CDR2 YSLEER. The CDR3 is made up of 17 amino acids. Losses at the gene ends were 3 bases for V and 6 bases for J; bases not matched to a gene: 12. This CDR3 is CASSHPGRDRDSQPQHF. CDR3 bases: TGCGCCAGCAGCCACCCAGGGCGGGACAGGGATAGTCAGCCCCAGCATTTT.

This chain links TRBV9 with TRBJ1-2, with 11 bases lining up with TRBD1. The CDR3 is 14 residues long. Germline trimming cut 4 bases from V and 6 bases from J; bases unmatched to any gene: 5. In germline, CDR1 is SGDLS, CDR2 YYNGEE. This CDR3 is CASSPGTGGDGYTF. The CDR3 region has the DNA TGTGCCAGCAGCCCGGGGACAGGGGGAGATGGCTACACCTTC.

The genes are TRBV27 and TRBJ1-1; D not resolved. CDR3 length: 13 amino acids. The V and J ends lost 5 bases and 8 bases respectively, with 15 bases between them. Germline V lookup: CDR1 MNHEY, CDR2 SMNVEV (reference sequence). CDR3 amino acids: CASSLWGGREAFF. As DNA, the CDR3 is TGTGCCAGCAGTCTTTGGGGAGGACGCGAAGCTTTCTTT.

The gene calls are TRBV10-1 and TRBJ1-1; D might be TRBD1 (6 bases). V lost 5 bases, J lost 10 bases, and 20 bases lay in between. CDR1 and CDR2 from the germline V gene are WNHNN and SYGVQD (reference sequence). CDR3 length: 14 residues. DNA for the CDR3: TGCGCCAGCAGTCCCCAGGGGAGGGGAAATCCAGCTTTCTTT. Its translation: CASSPQGRGNPAFF.

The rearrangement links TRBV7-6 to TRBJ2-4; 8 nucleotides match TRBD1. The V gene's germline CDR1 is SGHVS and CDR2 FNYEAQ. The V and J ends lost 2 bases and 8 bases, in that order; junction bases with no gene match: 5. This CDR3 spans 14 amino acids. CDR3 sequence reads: CASSLRTGGDIQYF. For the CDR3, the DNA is TGTGCCAGCAGCTTACGTACAGGGGGTGACATTCAGTACTTC.

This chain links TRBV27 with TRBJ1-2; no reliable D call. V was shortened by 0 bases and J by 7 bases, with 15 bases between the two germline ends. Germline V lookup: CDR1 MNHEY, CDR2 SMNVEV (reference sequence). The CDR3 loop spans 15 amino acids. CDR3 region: CASSLSGSPGGGYTF. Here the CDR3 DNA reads TGTGCCAGCAGTTTATCGGGCAGCCCCGGAGGTGGCTACACCTTC.

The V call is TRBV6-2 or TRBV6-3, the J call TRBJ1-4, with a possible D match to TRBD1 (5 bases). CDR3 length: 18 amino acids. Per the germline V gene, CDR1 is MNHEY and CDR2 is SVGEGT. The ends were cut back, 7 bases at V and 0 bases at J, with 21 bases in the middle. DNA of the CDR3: TGTGCCAGCACCCCGTCGGGGGGGATCAGCGCAACTAATGAAAAACTGTTTTTT. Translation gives CASTPSGGISATNEKLFF.

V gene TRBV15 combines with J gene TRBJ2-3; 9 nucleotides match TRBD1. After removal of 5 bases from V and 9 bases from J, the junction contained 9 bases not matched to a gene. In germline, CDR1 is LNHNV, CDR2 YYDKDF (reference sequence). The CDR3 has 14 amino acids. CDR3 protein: CATSAGQGWETQYF. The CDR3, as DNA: TGTGCCACCAGCGCCGGACAGGGGTGGGAGACGCAGTATTTT.

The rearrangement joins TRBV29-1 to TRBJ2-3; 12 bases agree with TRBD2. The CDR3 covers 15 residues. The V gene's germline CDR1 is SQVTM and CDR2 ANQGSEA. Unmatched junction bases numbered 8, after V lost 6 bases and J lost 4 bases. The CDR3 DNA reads TGCAGCGTAGGCTACCTAGCGGGAGGGGCAGATACGCAGTATTTT. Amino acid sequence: CSVGYLAGGADTQYF.

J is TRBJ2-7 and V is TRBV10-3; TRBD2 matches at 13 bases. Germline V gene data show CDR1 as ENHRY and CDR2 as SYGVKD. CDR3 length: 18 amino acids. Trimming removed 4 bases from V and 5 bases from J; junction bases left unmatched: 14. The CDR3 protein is CAISGTAGTSGVWDEQYV. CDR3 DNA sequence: TGTGCCATCAGTGGGACAGCCGGGACTAGCGGGGTTTGGGACGAGCAGTACGTC.

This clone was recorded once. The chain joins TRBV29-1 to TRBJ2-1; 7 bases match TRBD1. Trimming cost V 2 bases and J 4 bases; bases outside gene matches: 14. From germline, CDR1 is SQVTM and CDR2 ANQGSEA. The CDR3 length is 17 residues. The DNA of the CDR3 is TGCAGCGTTGAACCCTTCCGGGACAGACTTCAATACAATGAGCAGTTCTTC. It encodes CSVEPFRDRLQYNEQFF.

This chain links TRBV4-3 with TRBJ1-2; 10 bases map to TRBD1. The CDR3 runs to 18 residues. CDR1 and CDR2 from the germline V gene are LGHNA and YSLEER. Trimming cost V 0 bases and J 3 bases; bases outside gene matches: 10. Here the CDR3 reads CASSQDQPPGQGYYGYTF. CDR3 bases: TGCGCCAGCAGCCAAGACCAACCACCGGGACAGGGGTACTATGGCTACACCTTC.

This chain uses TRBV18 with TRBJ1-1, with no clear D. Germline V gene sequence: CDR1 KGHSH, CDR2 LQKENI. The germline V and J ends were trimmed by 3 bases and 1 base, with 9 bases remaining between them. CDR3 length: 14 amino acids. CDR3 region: CASSPGQPNTEAFF. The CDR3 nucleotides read TGTGCCAGCTCACCGGGCCAGCCGAACACTGAAGCTTTCTTT.